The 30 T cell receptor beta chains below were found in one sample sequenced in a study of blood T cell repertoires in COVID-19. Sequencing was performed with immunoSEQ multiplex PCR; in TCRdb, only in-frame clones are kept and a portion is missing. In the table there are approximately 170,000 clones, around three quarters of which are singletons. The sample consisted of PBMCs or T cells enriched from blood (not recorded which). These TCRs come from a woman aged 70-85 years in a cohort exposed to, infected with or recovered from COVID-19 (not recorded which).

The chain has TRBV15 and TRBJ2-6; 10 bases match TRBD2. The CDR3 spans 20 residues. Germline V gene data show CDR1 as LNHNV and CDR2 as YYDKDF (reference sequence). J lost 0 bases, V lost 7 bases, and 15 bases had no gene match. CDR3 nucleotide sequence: TGTGCCACCACCTCAGGCGGGACTAGCGAAGCCTTCTCTGGGGCCAACGTCCTGACTTTC. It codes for CATTSGGTSEAFSGANVLTF.

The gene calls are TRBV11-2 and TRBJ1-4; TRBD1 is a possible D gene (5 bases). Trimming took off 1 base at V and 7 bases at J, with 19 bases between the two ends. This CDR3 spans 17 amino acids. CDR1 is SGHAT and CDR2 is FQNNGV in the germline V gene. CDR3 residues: CASSLVQGIFLSEKLFF. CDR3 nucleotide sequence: TGTGCCAGCAGCTTAGTGCAGGGAATCTTCCTAAGTGAAAAACTGTTTTTT.

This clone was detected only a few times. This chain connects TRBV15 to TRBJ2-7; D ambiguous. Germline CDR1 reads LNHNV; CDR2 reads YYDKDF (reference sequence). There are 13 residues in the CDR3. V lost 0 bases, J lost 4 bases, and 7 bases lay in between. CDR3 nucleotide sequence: TGTGCCACCAGCAGAGAACGGTCTTACGAGCAGTACTTC. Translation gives CATSRERSYEQYF. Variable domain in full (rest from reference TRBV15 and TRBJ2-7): DAMVIQNPRYQVTQFGKPVTLSCSQTLNHNVMYWYQQKSSQAPKLLFHYYDKDFNNEADTPDNFQSRRPNTSFCFLDIRSPGLGDTAMYLCATSRERSYEQYFGPGTRLTVT.

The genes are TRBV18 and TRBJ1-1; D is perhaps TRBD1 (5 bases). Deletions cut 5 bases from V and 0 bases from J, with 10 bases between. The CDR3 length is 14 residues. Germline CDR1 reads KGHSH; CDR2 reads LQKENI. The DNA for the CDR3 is TGTGCCAGCTCAACAGGAAGTCTGAACACTGAAGCTTTCTTT. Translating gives CASSTGSLNTEAFF. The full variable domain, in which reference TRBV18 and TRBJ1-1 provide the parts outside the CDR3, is NAGVMQNPRHLVRRRGQEARLRCSPMKGHSHVYWYRQLPEEGLKFMVYLQKENIIDESGMPKERFSAEFPKEGPSILRIQQVVRGDSAAYFCASSTGSLNTEAFFGQGTRLTVV.

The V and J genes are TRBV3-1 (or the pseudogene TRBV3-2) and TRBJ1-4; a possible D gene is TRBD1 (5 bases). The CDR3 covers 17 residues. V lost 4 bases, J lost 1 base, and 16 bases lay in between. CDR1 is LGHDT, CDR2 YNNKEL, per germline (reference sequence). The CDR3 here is CASSPRGVFQTNEKLFF. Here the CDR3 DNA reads TGTGCCAGCAGCCCCCGGGGGGTCTTCCAAACTAATGAAAAACTGTTTTTT.

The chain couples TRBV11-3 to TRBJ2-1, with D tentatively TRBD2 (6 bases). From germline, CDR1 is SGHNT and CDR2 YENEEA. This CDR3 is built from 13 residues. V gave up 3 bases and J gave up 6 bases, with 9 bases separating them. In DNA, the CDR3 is TGTGCCAGCAGCTTGGGACTCTCCAATGAGCAGTTCTTC. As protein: CASSLGLSNEQFF.

CDR3 bases: TGTGCCAGCAGCCCCACACTAGCGTTCTCCTACAATGAGCAGTTCTTC. Translating it yields CASSPTLAFSYNEQFF. This chain links TRBV27 with TRBJ2-1, with 7 bases that match TRBD2. Germline CDR1 is MNHEY and CDR2 is SMNVEV (reference sequence). CDR3 length equals 16 residues. With V trimmed by 6 bases and J by 0 bases, 8 bases remained unmatched.

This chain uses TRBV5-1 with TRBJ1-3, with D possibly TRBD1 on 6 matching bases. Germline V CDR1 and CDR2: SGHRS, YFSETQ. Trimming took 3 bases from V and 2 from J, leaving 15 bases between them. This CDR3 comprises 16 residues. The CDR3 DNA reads TGCGCCAGCAGCTGGGACACCCAAGGCGCTGGAAACACCATATATTTT. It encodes CASSWDTQGAGNTIYF.

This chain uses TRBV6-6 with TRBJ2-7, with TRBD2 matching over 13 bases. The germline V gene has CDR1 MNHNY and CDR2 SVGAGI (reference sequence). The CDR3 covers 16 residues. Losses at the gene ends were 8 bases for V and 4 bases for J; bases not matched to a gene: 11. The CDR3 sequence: CASGRLAGGVVYEQYF. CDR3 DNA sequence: TGTGCCAGCGGGAGACTAGCGGGAGGAGTGGTATACGAGCAGTACTTC.

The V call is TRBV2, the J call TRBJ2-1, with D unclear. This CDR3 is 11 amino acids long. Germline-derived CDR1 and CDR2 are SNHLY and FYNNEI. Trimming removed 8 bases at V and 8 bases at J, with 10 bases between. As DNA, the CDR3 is TGTGCCAGCGGCGGTGGGTATGAGCAGTTCTTC. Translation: CASGGGYEQFF.

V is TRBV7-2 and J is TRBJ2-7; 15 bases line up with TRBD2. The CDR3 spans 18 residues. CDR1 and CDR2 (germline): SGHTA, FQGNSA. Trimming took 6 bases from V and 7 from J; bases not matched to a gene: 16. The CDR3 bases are TGTGCCAGCAGTCAAGACCTGCCGGGACTAGCGGGAGGTTGGGAGCAGTACTTC. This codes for CASSQDLPGLAGGWEQYF.

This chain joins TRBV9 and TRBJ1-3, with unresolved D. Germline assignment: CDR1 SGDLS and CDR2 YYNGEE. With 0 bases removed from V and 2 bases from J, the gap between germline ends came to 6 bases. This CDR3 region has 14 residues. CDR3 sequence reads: CASSVGQTGNTIYF. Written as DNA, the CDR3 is TGTGCCAGCAGCGTAGGGCAGACTGGAAACACCATATATTTT.

The CDR3 DNA reads TGCGCCAGCAGCTTGGTGGGTCTTGGAGGAGGAGAGACCCAGTACTTC. Translated, it gives CASSLVGLGGGETQYF. J is TRBJ2-5 and V is TRBV5-1; possible D gene TRBD2, 5 bases. The germline gives CDR1 SGHRS, CDR2 YFSETQ. This CDR3 has 16 residues. Deletions cut 0 bases from V and 4 bases from J, with 16 bases between.

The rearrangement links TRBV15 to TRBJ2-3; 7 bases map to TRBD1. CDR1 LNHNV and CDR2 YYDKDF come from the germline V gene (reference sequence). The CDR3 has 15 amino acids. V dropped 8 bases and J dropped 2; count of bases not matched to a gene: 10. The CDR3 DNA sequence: TGTGCCACCGCCAGACAGGGACCTGCCACAGATACGCAGTATTTT. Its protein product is CATARQGPATDTQYF.

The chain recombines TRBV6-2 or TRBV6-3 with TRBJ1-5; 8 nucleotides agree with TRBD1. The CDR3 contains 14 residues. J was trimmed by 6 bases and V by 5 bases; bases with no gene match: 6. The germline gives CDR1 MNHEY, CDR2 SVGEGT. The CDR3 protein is CASSDRGWGQPQHF. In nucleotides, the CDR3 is TGTGCCAGCAGTGACAGGGGTTGGGGTCAGCCCCAGCATTTT.

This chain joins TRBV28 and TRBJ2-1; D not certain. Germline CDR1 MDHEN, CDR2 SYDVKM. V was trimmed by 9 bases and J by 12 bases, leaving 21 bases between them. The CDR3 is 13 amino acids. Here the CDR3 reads CASQLILPSAQFF. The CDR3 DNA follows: TGTGCCAGTCAACTTATCCTCCCGAGCGCGCAGTTCTTC.

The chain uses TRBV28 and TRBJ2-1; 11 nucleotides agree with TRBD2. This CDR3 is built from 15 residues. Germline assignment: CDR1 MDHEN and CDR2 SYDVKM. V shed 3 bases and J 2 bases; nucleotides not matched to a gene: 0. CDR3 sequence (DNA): TGTGCCAGCAGTTTGACTAGCGGGGCCTACAATGAGCAGTTCTTC. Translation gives CASSLTSGAYNEQFF.

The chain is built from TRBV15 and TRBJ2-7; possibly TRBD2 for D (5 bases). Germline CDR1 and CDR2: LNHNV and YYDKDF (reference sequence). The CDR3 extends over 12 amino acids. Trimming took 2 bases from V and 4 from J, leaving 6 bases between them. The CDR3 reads CATSRPGYEQYF. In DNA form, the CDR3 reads TGTGCCACCAGCAGACCGGGGTACGAGCAGTACTTC.

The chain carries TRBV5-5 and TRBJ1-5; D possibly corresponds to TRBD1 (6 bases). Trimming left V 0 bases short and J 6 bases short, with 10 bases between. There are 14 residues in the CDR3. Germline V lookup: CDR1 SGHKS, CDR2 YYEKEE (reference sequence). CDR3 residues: CASSLAGVAQPQHF. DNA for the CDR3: TGTGCCAGCAGCTTGGCAGGGGTGGCTCAGCCCCAGCATTTT.

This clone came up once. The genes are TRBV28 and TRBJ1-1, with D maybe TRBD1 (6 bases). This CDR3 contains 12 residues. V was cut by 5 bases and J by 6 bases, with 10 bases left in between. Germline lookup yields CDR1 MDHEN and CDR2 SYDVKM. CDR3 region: CASSIYRAEAFF. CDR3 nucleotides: TGTGCCAGCAGTATCTACAGGGCTGAAGCTTTCTTT.

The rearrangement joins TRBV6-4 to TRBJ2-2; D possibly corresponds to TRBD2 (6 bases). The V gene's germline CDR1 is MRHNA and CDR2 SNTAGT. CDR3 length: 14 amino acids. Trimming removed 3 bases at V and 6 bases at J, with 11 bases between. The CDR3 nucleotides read TGTGCCAGCAGTGAGGTTAGCGGCGCCGGGGAGCTGTTTTTT. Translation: CASSEVSGAGELFF.

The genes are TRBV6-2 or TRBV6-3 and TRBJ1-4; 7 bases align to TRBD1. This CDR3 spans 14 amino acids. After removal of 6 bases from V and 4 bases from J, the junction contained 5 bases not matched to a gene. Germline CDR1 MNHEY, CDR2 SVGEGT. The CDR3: CASSRGTVNEKLFF. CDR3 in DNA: TGTGCCAGCAGCCGTGGGACAGTTAATGAAAAACTGTTTTTT.

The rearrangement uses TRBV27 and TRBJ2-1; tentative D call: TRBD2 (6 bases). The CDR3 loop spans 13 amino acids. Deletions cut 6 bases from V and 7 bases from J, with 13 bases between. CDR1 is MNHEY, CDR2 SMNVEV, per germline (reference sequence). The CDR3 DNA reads TGTGCCAGCAGCCGGGACTCCCAGAATGAGCAGTTCTTC. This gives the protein CASSRDSQNEQFF.

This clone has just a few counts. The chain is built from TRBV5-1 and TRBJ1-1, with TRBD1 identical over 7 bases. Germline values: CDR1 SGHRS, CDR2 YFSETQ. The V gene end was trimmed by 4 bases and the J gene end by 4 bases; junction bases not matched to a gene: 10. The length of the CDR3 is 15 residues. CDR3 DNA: TGCGCCAGCAGCGTCACAGGGGTGAGGGCCACTGAAGCTTTCTTT. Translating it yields CASSVTGVRATEAFF.

CDR3: CASSWGGLRYEQYF. DNA of the CDR3: TGTGCCAGCAGCTGGGGGGGGCTGCGCTACGAGCAGTACTTC. The chain carries TRBV5-5 and TRBJ2-7; D perhaps matches TRBD2 (7 bases). Per the germline V gene, CDR1 is SGHKS and CDR2 is YYEKEE (reference sequence). The CDR3 loop spans 14 amino acids. The ends were cut back, 3 bases at V and 3 bases at J, with 13 bases in the middle.

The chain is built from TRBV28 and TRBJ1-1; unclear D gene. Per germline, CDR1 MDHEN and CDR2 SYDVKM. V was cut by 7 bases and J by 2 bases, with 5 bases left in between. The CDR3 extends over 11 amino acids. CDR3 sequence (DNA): TGTGCCAGCATTATTAACACTGAAGCTTTCTTT. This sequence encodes CASIINTEAFF. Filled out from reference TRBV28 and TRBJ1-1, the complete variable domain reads DVKVTQSSRYLVKRTGEKVFLECVQDMDHENMFWYRQDPGLGLRLIYFSYDVKMKEKGDIPEGYSVSREKKERFSLILESASTNQTSMYLCASIINTEAFFGQGTRLTVV.

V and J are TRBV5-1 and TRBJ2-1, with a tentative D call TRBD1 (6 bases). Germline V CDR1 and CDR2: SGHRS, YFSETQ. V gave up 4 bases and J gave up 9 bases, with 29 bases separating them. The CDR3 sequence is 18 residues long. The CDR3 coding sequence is TGCGCCAGCAGCCGGTCTCTTTTGTGGCAGGGGACAACAGGTGAGCAGTTCTTC. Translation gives CASSRSLLWQGTTGEQFF.

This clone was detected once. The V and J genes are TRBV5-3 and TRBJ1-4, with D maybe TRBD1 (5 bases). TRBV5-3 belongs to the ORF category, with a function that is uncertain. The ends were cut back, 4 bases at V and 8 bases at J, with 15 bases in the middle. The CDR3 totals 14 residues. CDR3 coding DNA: TGTGCCAGAAGCCGATTGGGGCTCCGGGAAAAACTGTTTTTT. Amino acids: CARSRLGLREKLFF.

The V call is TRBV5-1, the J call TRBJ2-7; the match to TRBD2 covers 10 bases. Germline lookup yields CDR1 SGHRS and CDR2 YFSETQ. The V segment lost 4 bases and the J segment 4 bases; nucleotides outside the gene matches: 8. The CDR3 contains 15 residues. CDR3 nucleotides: TGCGCCAGCAGCCTAACAGCGGGAGGGCCTTACGAGCAGTACTTC. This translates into CASSLTAGGPYEQYF.

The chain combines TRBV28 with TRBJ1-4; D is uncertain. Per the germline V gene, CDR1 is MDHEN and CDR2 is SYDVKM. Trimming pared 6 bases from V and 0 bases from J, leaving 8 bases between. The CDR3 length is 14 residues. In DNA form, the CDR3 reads TGTGCCAGCAGCCCTCCTGCAACTAATGAAAAACTGTTTTTT. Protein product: CASSPPATNEKLFF.